What follows describes a single T cell receptor beta chain. Profiling relied on immunoSEQ multiplex PCR, and the TCRdb table lists in-frame clones only, not all of them. The repertoire has roughly 230,000 clones, approximately 81% of them found once; the top ten carry 5% to 7.5%. These data are taken from a study of blood T cell repertoires in COVID-19. This clonotype was sampled from a woman aged 50 to 60 who had been exposed to COVID-19. The sequencing input was PBMCs or T cells enriched from blood (not recorded which).

The CDR3 here is CASTPSSRSSTDTQYF. The CDR3 nucleotides read TGTGCCAGCACCCCAAGTAGTCGATCCAGCACAGATACGCAGTATTTT. The rearrangement uses TRBV9 and TRBJ2-3; D gene unclear. Trimming removed 6 bases at V and 0 bases at J, with 17 bases between. The CDR3 is 16 residues long. Germline CDR1 is SGDLS and CDR2 is YYNGEE.